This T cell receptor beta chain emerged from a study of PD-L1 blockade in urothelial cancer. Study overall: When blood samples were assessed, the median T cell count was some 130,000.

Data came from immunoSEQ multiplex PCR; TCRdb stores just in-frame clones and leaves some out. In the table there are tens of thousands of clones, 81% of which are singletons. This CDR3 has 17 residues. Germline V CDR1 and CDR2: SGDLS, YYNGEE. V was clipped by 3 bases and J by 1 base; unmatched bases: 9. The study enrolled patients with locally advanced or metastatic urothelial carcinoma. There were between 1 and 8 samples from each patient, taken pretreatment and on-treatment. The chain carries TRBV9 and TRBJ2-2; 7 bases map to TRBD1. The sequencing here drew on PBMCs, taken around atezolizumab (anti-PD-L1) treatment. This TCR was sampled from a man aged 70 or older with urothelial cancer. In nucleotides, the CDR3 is TGTGCCAGCAGCGGGCCGGGACAGATTGGGAACACCGGGGAGCTGTTTTTT. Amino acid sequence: CASSGPGQIGNTGELFF.